Below are 29 T cell receptor beta chains sequenced from a single sample in a study of cytomegalovirus exposure and HLA in healthy donors (dated 2017 in TCRdb). The method was the immunoSEQ multiplex PCR assay. A mixture of 60 forward primers for TCR Vbeta segments and 13 reverse primers for TCR Jbeta segments was used in the multiplex PCR. TCRdb obtained this table from immuneACCESS and retained in-frame rearrangements with V and J assigned. These tables miss some clones; where compared with another copy, unresolved V genes account for less than half of the shortfall, and the remainder is unexplained. Within this sample are nearly 200,000 clones, with around four fifths of them counted one time only. The top ten clones comprise approximately 6.5% of the sample. Input material: PBMCs. Receptors originate from a woman aged 45-65 years in good health and CMV-seropositive.

The rearrangement links TRBV2 to TRBJ2-7, with 7 bases matching TRBD2. The V and J ends lost 11 bases and 3 bases, in that order; junction bases with no gene match: 10. The CDR3 sequence is 13 residues long. CDR1 SNHLY and CDR2 FYNNEI come from the germline V gene. CDR3 in DNA: TGTGCCTGCCGGGGGGACGGCGTCTACGAGCAGTACTTC. Protein sequence: CACRGDGVYEQYF.

On this clone: The identical CDR3 is also encoded by other nucleotide sequences in the sample. V and J are TRBV18 and TRBJ2-3; 9 nucleotides match TRBD1. There are 15 residues in the CDR3. J was trimmed by 2 bases and V by 3 bases; bases with no gene match: 3. Germline-derived CDR1 and CDR2 are KGHSH and LQKENI. CDR3: CASSPGQGSTDTQYF. CDR3 in DNA: TGTGCCAGCTCACCGGGACAGGGCTCCACAGATACGCAGTATTTT. Filled out from reference TRBV18 and TRBJ2-3, the complete variable domain reads NAGVMQNPRHLVRRRGQEARLRCSPMKGHSHVYWYRQLPEEGLKFMVYLQKENIIDESGMPKERFSAEFPKEGPSILRIQQVVRGDSAAYFCASSPGQGSTDTQYFGPGTRLTVL.

This chain joins TRBV5-8 and TRBJ2-5; TRBD1 matches 10 bases. The CDR3 sequence is 15 residues long. Trimming removed 4 bases from V and 4 bases from J; junction bases left unmatched: 7. Per the germline V gene, CDR1 is SGHTS and CDR2 is YDEGEE. The CDR3 loop is CASSTGQGVLETQYF. In DNA, the CDR3 is TGTGCCAGCAGCACCGGACAGGGGGTACTAGAGACCCAGTACTTC.

The chain links TRBV29-1 to TRBJ2-1; D is perhaps TRBD2 (5 bases). V gave up 7 bases and J gave up 10 bases, with 14 bases separating them. Germline V CDR1 and CDR2: SQVTM, ANQGSEA. There are 11 residues in the CDR3. The CDR3 sequence is CSAKRASEQFF. In nucleotides, the CDR3 is TGCAGCGCGAAGAGGGCCAGCGAGCAGTTCTTC.

J is TRBJ1-1 and V is TRBV29-1; 10 bases fit TRBD1. Germline values: CDR1 SQVTM, CDR2 ANQGSEA. The V segment lost 7 bases and the J segment 6 bases; nucleotides outside the gene matches: 8. The CDR3 is 13 residues long. CDR3 loop: CSDKGQGVAEAFF. The CDR3, as DNA: TGCAGCGACAAAGGACAGGGGGTGGCTGAAGCTTTCTTT.

The chain uses TRBV10-3 and TRBJ1-2; no clear D gene. Germline V lookup: CDR1 ENHRY, CDR2 SYGVKD. V lost 0 bases, J lost 4 bases, and 12 bases lay in between. The length of the CDR3 is 15 residues. CDR3 residues: CAISESEGSGYGYTF. As DNA, the CDR3 is TGTGCCATCAGTGAGTCGGAGGGAAGTGGCTATGGCTACACCTTC.

CDR3 sequence: CASSLASFHNEQFF. The CDR3 DNA reads as TGTGCCAGCAGCTTAGCGTCCTTCCACAATGAGCAGTTCTTC. J is TRBJ2-1 and V is TRBV7-9; D not resolved. Trimming left V 0 bases short and J 5 bases short, with 8 bases between. Germline CDR1 SEHNR, CDR2 FQNEAQ (reference sequence). The CDR3 covers 14 residues.

Here the CDR3 DNA reads TGTGCCAGTAGGCCTAGGACAGATTCTGGAAACACCATATATTTT. Protein sequence: CASRPRTDSGNTIYF. The rearrangement joins TRBV19 to TRBJ1-3; D might be TRBD1 (6 bases). CDR1 is LNHDA and CDR2 is SQIVND in the germline V gene (reference sequence). V was shortened by 6 bases and J by 1 base, with 13 bases between the two germline ends. The CDR3 loop spans 15 amino acids. Full variable domain (outside the CDR3, taken from reference TRBV19 and TRBJ1-3): DGGITQSPKYLFRKEGQNVTLSCEQNLNHDAMYWYRQDPGQGLRLIYYSQIVNDFQKGDIAEGYSVSREKKESFPLTVTSAQKNPTAFYLCASRPRTDSGNTIYFGEGSWLTVV.

This clone was observed a handful of times. The chain combines TRBV10-1 with TRBJ2-1, with D unresolved. Germline CDR1 and CDR2: WNHNN and SYGVQD (reference sequence). Trimming pared 4 bases from V and 3 bases from J, leaving 4 bases between. There are 12 residues in the CDR3. The CDR3 DNA is TGCGCCAGCAGTGCTAACTACAATGAGCAGTTCTTC. Amino acid sequence: CASSANYNEQFF.

The rearrangement uses TRBV7-9 and TRBJ2-7; D remains ambiguous. V lost 0 bases to trimming and J lost 4 bases, with 7 bases between them. CDR3 size: 13 residues. Germline CDR1 SEHNR, CDR2 FQNEAQ (reference sequence). CDR3: CASSLAHSYEQYF. The CDR3, as DNA: TGTGCCAGCAGCTTAGCCCACAGTTACGAGCAGTACTTC.

The gene calls are TRBV2 and TRBJ2-2; 11 nucleotides align to TRBD1. J was trimmed by 6 bases and V by 4 bases; bases with no gene match: 7. In germline, CDR1 is SNHLY, CDR2 FYNNEI. The CDR3 extends over 16 amino acids. The CDR3 DNA follows: TGTGCCAGCAGTGTCGGACAGGGGGCGTTCTCCGGGGAGCTGTTTTTT. Translated, it gives CASSVGQGAFSGELFF.

V gene TRBV19 combines with J gene TRBJ1-2; 7 nucleotides line up with TRBD1. Per germline, CDR1 LNHDA and CDR2 SQIVND (reference sequence). This CDR3 contains 14 residues. V was clipped by 3 bases and J by 4 bases; unmatched bases: 5. The CDR3 DNA reads TGTGCCAGTAGTATTGAAGGGGGCGGCTATGGCTACACCTTC. It codes for CASSIEGGGYGYTF. Supplemented by reference TRBV19 and TRBJ1-2, the full variable domain reads DGGITQSPKYLFRKEGQNVTLSCEQNLNHDAMYWYRQDPGQGLRLIYYSQIVNDFQKGDIAEGYSVSREKKESFPLTVTSAQKNPTAFYLCASSIEGGGYGYTFGSGTRLTVV.

This clone was seen just once. The rearrangement uses TRBV28 and TRBJ1-5, with a possible D match to TRBD1 (6 bases). This CDR3 spans 17 amino acids. The V end was cut by 5 bases, the J end by 0 bases, with 17 bases between. Germline V gene data show CDR1 as MDHEN and CDR2 as SYDVKM. CDR3 amino acids: CASSPSRGGYSNQPQHF. Written as DNA, the CDR3 is TGTGCCAGCAGTCCCTCGAGGGGGGGGTATAGCAATCAGCCCCAGCATTTT.

The chain uses TRBV28 and TRBJ2-7; TRBD2 matches at 11 bases. Germline CDR1 reads MDHEN; CDR2 reads SYDVKM. CDR3 length: 14 amino acids. The V gene end was trimmed by 7 bases and the J gene end by 2 bases; junction bases not matched to a gene: 4. Written as DNA, the CDR3 is TGTGCCAGCACTGGGACTAGCGGCACCTACGAGCAGTACTTC. It translates to CASTGTSGTYEQYF. The full variable domain, its missing parts supplied by reference TRBV28 and TRBJ2-7, is DVKVTQSSRYLVKRTGEKVFLECVQDMDHENMFWYRQDPGLGLRLIYFSYDVKMKEKGDIPEGYSVSREKKERFSLILESASTNQTSMYLCASTGTSGTYEQYFGPGTRLTVT.

The chain couples TRBV11-2 to TRBJ1-1; tentatively, D is TRBD1 (5 bases). Looked up from germline, CDR1 is SGHAT and CDR2 is FQNNGV. The CDR3 covers 15 residues. The ends were cut back, 0 bases at V and 7 bases at J, with 15 bases in the middle. CDR3 nucleotides: TGTGCCAGCAGCTTAGATGGAAGGGGCGTAAATGAAGCTTTCTTT. This encodes CASSLDGRGVNEAFF.

V usage is TRBV13 and J usage is TRBJ1-2; 8 bases are a match to TRBD1. This CDR3 spans 16 amino acids. J lost 4 bases, V lost 0 bases, and 7 bases had no gene match. The V gene's germline CDR1 is PRHDT and CDR2 FYEKMQ (reference sequence). Here the CDR3 reads CASSLGQGALVYGYTF. The CDR3 DNA follows: TGTGCCAGCAGCTTAGGTCAGGGGGCGCTGGTCTATGGCTACACCTTC.

The genes are TRBV5-1 and TRBJ2-7; possibly TRBD1 for D (5 bases). Germline CDR1 is SGHRS and CDR2 is YFSETQ. V was cut by 4 bases and J by 7 bases, with 15 bases left in between. The CDR3 consists of 13 residues. Here the CDR3 reads CASSPGPAREQYF. The CDR3 DNA sequence: TGCGCCAGCAGCCCAGGGCCAGCGAGGGAGCAGTACTTC.

The V gene is TRBV11-2, the J gene TRBJ1-2; D not certain. CDR3 length equals 13 residues. Germline CDR1 SGHAT, CDR2 FQNNGV. The V end lost 5 bases, the J end lost 6 bases, and 13 bases lay between the germline ends. The CDR3: CASSLLAQHGYTF. DNA of the CDR3: TGTGCCAGCAGCCTCCTAGCGCAACATGGCTACACCTTC.

V gene TRBV7-2 combines with J gene TRBJ2-5; 7 bases match TRBD2. Trimming removed 4 bases from V and 3 bases from J; junction bases left unmatched: 14. The CDR3 loop spans 17 amino acids. In germline, CDR1 is SGHTA, CDR2 FQGNSA. The CDR3 here is CASSSSRGGAGKETQYF. In DNA, the CDR3 is TGTGCCAGCAGCTCCTCCCGGGGAGGGGCTGGAAAAGAGACCCAGTACTTC.

This chain joins TRBV28 and TRBJ2-5, with 8 positions matching TRBD1. J was trimmed by 5 bases and V by 2 bases; bases with no gene match: 7. Germline CDR1 and CDR2: MDHEN and SYDVKM. The CDR3 is made up of 15 amino acids. The CDR3 nucleotides are TGTGCCAGCAGTTTAAACAGGGGGTTTGGGGAGACCCAGTACTTC. Translation: CASSLNRGFGETQYF.

This clone has only one observation. V is TRBV18 and J is TRBJ2-5; 10 bases line up with TRBD2. This CDR3 has 17 amino acids. V lost 5 bases and J lost 2; bases outside the gene matches: 11. The V gene's germline CDR1 is KGHSH and CDR2 LQKENI. CDR3 sequence: CASSSTPLTSGQETQYF. In DNA, the CDR3 is TGTGCCAGCTCATCCACCCCCCTGACTAGCGGGCAAGAGACCCAGTACTTC.

The chain combines TRBV7-9 with TRBJ1-3; D possibly corresponds to TRBD1 (5 bases). This CDR3 spans 15 amino acids. V was pared by 1 base and J by 0 bases, with 7 bases between. Germline values: CDR1 SEHNR, CDR2 FQNEAQ (reference sequence). The CDR3 nucleotides read TGTGCCAGCAGCTTAGGTACAGGCTCTGGAAACACCATATATTTT. Amino acids: CASSLGTGSGNTIYF. Complete variable domain (other parts from reference TRBV7-9 and TRBJ1-3): DTGVSQNPRHKITKRGQNVTFRCDPISEHNRLYWYRQTLGQGPEFLTYFQNEAQLEKSRLLSDRFSAERPKGSFSTLEIQRTEQGDSAMYLCASSLGTGSGNTIYFGEGSWLTVV.

The CDR3 region is CASSLGRGSTDTQYF. The CDR3 nucleotides are TGTGCCAGCAGCTTGGGTCGGGGGAGCACAGATACGCAGTATTTT. The gene calls are TRBV5-4 and TRBJ2-3; D possibly corresponds to TRBD2 (6 bases). V lost 0 bases and J lost 0, with 8 bases in between. The germline V gene has CDR1 SGHNT and CDR2 YYREEE (reference sequence). The CDR3 runs 15 residues.

The V gene is TRBV7-9, the J gene TRBJ2-3; D is perhaps TRBD2 (6 bases). CDR3 size: 16 residues. From germline, CDR1 is SEHNR and CDR2 FQNEAQ (reference sequence). V lost 5 bases, J lost 0 bases, and 15 bases lay in between. The CDR3 DNA reads as TGTGCCAGCAGCCCGGGACTCGCCCCTAGCACAGATACGCAGTATTTT. This codes for CASSPGLAPSTDTQYF.

This rearrangement joins TRBV28 to TRBJ1-2, with D possibly TRBD1 on 5 matching bases. Germline V gene data show CDR1 as MDHEN and CDR2 as SYDVKM. The CDR3 loop spans 12 amino acids. The V end was cut by 3 bases, the J end by 6 bases, with 8 bases between. The CDR3 loop is CASSLVRDGYTF. The DNA for the CDR3 is TGTGCCAGCAGTTTGGTCAGGGATGGCTACACCTTC.

The V and J genes are TRBV2 and TRBJ1-4, with 8 bases fitting TRBD1. The V gene end was trimmed by 10 bases and the J gene end by 3 bases; junction bases not matched to a gene: 4. The CDR3 runs 13 residues. Looked up from germline, CDR1 is SNHLY and CDR2 is FYNNEI. CDR3 bases: TGTGCCACCTCGACAGGGGCTAATGAAAAACTGTTTTTT. Encoded protein: CATSTGANEKLFF.

CDR3 DNA sequence: TGCGCCAGCAGCCCCGGGACAGGGAACACTGAAGCTTTCTTT. Encoded protein: CASSPGTGNTEAFF. V gene TRBV5-1 combines with J gene TRBJ1-1, with 8 bases identical to TRBD1. Germline V CDR1 and CDR2: SGHRS, YFSETQ. CDR3 length: 14 amino acids. V lost 4 bases and J lost 1; bases outside the gene matches: 3. Looking up the rest from reference TRBV5-1 and TRBJ1-1 gives the full variable domain: KAGVTQTPRYLIKTRGQQVTLSCSPISGHRSVSWYQQTPGQGLQFLFEYFSETQRNKGNFPGRFSGRQFSNSRSEMNVSTLELGDSALYLCASSPGTGNTEAFFGQGTRLTVV.

The chain links TRBV11-2 to TRBJ2-1, with TRBD2 identical over 11 bases. Trimming took 5 bases from V and 7 from J; bases not matched to a gene: 7. Germline V lookup: CDR1 SGHAT, CDR2 FQNNGV. The CDR3 runs 15 residues. CDR3 loop: CASSSSGGAENEQFF. CDR3 DNA: TGTGCCAGCAGCAGTAGCGGGGGGGCCGAGAATGAGCAGTTCTTC.

The chain recombines TRBV15 with TRBJ2-7, with 9 bases lining up with TRBD1. Germline V gene sequence: CDR1 LNHNV, CDR2 YYDKDF (reference sequence). V lost 4 bases, J lost 2 bases, and 3 bases stayed unmatched. The CDR3 contains 14 residues. The CDR3 loop is CATSNRDRAYEQYF. The CDR3 DNA follows: TGTGCCACCAGCAACCGGGACAGGGCCTACGAGCAGTACTTC. Full variable domain (missing parts from reference TRBV15 and TRBJ2-7): DAMVIQNPRYQVTQFGKPVTLSCSQTLNHNVMYWYQQKSSQAPKLLFHYYDKDFNNEADTPDNFQSRRPNTSFCFLDIRSPGLGDTAMYLCATSNRDRAYEQYFGPGTRLTVT.